The 20 T cell receptor beta chains reported below all come from one sample, sequenced in a study of tumor and adjacent non-tumor tissue in lung cancer. TCRbeta libraries were built with three rounds of nested PCR, modified from ARM-PCR. Each CDR3 protein is one row after TCRdb ran MiXCR on the multiplex PCR reads. The profile shows about 48,000 distinct CDR3 sequences, about 68% of them singletons. The template was RNA from unsorted bulk tissue. More than 3 cm separated this lung sample from the edge of the tumor. The source material was distant non-tumor lung tissue. These receptor sequences come from a woman in her 70s with non-small cell lung cancer.

To note about this clonotype: One junction end disagrees with the germline gene, perhaps due to a read error. V usage is TRBV11-2 and J usage is TRBJ2-1; D gene uncertain. Germline CDR1 and CDR2: SGHAT and FQNNGV. The CDR3 extends over 17 amino acids. CDR3 DNA: TGTGCTAGCAACTTGGTGGGTGTTTCGAGCTCCTACAATGAGCAGTTCTTC. Its protein product is CASNLVGVSSSYNEQFF.

This clonotype was seen ten or more times. This chain connects TRBV29-1 to TRBJ2-3, with D perhaps assigned TRBD1 or TRBD2 (5 bases each). The CDR3 consists of 14 residues. Trimming pared 3 bases from V and 2 bases from J, leaving 12 bases between. From germline, CDR1 is SQVTM and CDR2 ANQGSEA. CDR3: CSVEDKGPTDTQYF. CDR3 DNA: TGCAGCGTTGAGGATAAGGGACCCACAGATACGCAGTATTTT.

The gene calls are TRBV6-1 and TRBJ2-7; the D is unclear. V was shortened by 5 bases and J by 10 bases, with 18 bases between the two germline ends. Germline-derived CDR1 and CDR2 are MNHNS and SASEGT. The CDR3 consists of 13 residues. CDR3 amino acids: CASSLAVPYGQYF. The CDR3 coding sequence is TGTGCCAGCAGTTTGGCGGTGCCCTACGGACAGTACTTC.

Worth noting for this clonotype: The CDR3 carries no conserved terminal phenylalanine or tryptophan, so it likely arises from a read error. Because the CDR3's place on the DNA is in doubt, the DNA is left out and the CDR3 is given as listed by TCRdb. The chain links TRBV5-4 to TRBJ2-3; TRBD1, the table's D call, was not compared with the DNA. Including both end residues, the CDR3 is 15 amino acids long. Germline V CDR1 and CDR2: SGHNT, YYREEE (reference sequence). The CDR3 reads CASIAGGRSTDTLYI.

This rearrangement joins TRBV11-2 to TRBJ1-1; weak D call: TRBD1 (6 bases). The CDR3 length is 12 residues. Germline CDR1 and CDR2: SGHAT and FQNNGV. V was shortened by 6 bases and J by 7 bases, with 12 bases between the two germline ends. CDR3 region: CASSSGAHEAFF. The CDR3 coding sequence is TGTGCCAGCAGTTCAGGGGCCCATGAAGCTTTCTTT.

A remark on this clonotype: A read error may account for a junction end that differs from germline. CDR3 loop: CASSSRAGLAVYERYF. CDR3 coding DNA: TGTGCCAGCAGCTCACGTGCGGGACTAGCGGTCTACGAGCGGTACTTC. This chain joins TRBV13 and TRBJ2-7; 11 positions match TRBD2. This CDR3 region has 16 residues. Germline V gives CDR1 PRHDT, CDR2 FYEKMQ (reference sequence).

As for this clonotype: An end of the junction differs from the germline gene, which may be a read error. The chain couples TRBV7-9 to TRBJ1-1; no clear D. This CDR3 region has 21 residues. Per germline, CDR1 SEHNR and CDR2 FQNEAQ (reference sequence). The CDR3 loop reads CVSSLVPGTARQSHMNTEALF. CDR3 bases: TGTGTCAGCAGCTTAGTCCCCGGCACCGCGCGCCAAAGCCATATGAACACTGAAGCTCTCTTT.

This clonotype was observed many times. The CDR3 loop reads CASSFGVREQFF. The CDR3 coding sequence is TGTGCCAGCAGCTTCGGGGTTCGTGAGCAGTTCTTC. This chain uses TRBV7-9 with TRBJ2-1, with D perhaps matching TRBD2 (5 bases). This CDR3 spans 12 amino acids. The germline V gene encodes CDR1 SEHNR and CDR2 FQNEAQ (reference sequence). The V gene lost 3 bases and the J gene lost 9 bases, with 9 bases spanning the gap.

The chain recombines TRBV6-2 or TRBV6-3 with TRBJ1-2; D not resolved. Trimming left V 6 bases short and J 0 bases short, with 11 bases between. Germline V gene lookup returns CDR1 MNHEY and CDR2 SVGEGT. This CDR3 comprises 14 residues. The CDR3 spells CASRDPVPNYGYTF. The CDR3 DNA reads as TGTGCCAGCAGAGACCCGGTACCTAACTATGGCTACACCTTC.

V and J are TRBV11-1 and TRBJ2-1; 10 nucleotides line up with TRBD2. The CDR3 extends over 17 amino acids. Germline CDR1 SGHAT, CDR2 FQDESV (reference sequence). The CDR3, as DNA: TGTGTGAGCAGCTCCCATTTAGCGGGAGGTTCCTACAATGAGCAGTTCTTC. Amino acid sequence: CVSSSHLAGGSYNEQFF.

A word on this clonotype: The junction departs from the called germline gene at one end, perhaps through a read error. The chain links TRBV24-1 to TRBJ2-5; TRBD2 is a possible D gene (5 bases). Germline V gives CDR1 KGHDR, CDR2 SFDVKD. This CDR3 has 15 amino acids. In nucleotides, the CDR3 is TGTGCCACCCGTGAAACTAGAGGGATCCAAGAGACCCAGTACTTC. It is translated as CATRETRGIQETQYF.

This clonotype was detected only a few times. The rearrangement uses TRBV20-1 and TRBJ1-5, with a tentative D call TRBD1 (5 bases). Germline CDR1 DFQATT, CDR2 SNEGSKA (reference sequence). V was shortened by 1 base and J by 4 bases, with 11 bases between the two germline ends. The CDR3 sequence is 14 residues long. The CDR3 spells CSARVGEGNQPQHF. The CDR3 DNA is TGCAGTGCTAGAGTGGGAGAGGGGAATCAGCCCCAGCATTTT.

In regard to this clonotype: Since the CDR3 does not end with the conserved phenylalanine or tryptophan, this likely comes from a read error. V and J are TRBV20-1 and TRBJ2-1; no clear D. Germline CDR1 and CDR2: DFQATT and SNEGSKA (reference sequence). Trimming took 7 bases from V and 3 from J, leaving 7 bases between them. This CDR3 spans 11 amino acids. CDR3 sequence reads: CSVQSYNEQFV. The CDR3 DNA follows: TGCAGTGTCCAAAGCTACAATGAGCAGTTCGTC.

The chain joins TRBV9 to TRBJ1-3; D is uncertain. There are 13 residues in the CDR3. Deletions cut 4 bases from V and 4 bases from J, with 9 bases between. Germline CDR1 is SGDLS and CDR2 is YYNGEE. The CDR3 DNA follows: TGTGCCAGCAGCCCTTTCCAGGGAAACACCATATATTTT. Its translation is CASSPFQGNTIYF.

The chain recombines TRBV12-3 or TRBV12-4 with TRBJ2-5; D possibly corresponds to TRBD2 (6 bases). CDR3 size: 14 residues. Trimming removed 6 bases from V and 4 bases from J, with 15 bases in between. The CDR3: CASSRLMEGETQYF. The CDR3 DNA reads as TGTGCCAGCAGCCGCCTAATGGAGGGAGAGACCCAGTACTTC.

There are a few counts of this clonotype. This clone may be a read error of a much larger clone one base away. This sequence joins TRBV12-3 or TRBV12-4 and TRBJ2-7; 9 bases line up with TRBD2. The CDR3 length is 15 residues. In DNA form, the CDR3 reads TGTACCAGCAGTCCCCGGGGTAGCGGGAGAGACGAGCAGTACTTC. It codes for CTSSPRGSGRDEQYF.

As for this clonotype: The junction departs from germline at one end; a sequencing error may be responsible. The V and J genes are TRBV20-1 and TRBJ1-1; D is ambiguous. There are 13 residues in the CDR3. The germline gives CDR1 DFQATT, CDR2 SNEGSKA (reference sequence). The CDR3 nucleotides read TGCAGTGCTAAACCAGATACAAACTCTGAAGTTTTCTTT. Residues: CSAKPDTNSEVFF.

Concerning this clonotype itself: One end of the junction varies from germline; a read error may be responsible. J is TRBJ2-5 and V is TRBV10-3, with D unclear. Germline V gene sequence: CDR1 ENHRY, CDR2 SYGVKD. The CDR3 runs 11 residues. The CDR3 DNA reads TGTGCCACCGGGCCTGGAGAGGCCCAGTACTTC. It is translated as CATGPGEAQYF.

The chain is built from TRBV5-4 and TRBJ1-1; 7 bases match TRBD1. The germline V gene has CDR1 SGHNT and CDR2 YYREEE (reference sequence). The CDR3 runs to 16 residues. The J segment lost 5 bases and the V segment lost 4 bases, leaving 14 bases of the junction unmatched. CDR3 loop: CASSHIPGQRVTEAFF. The DNA for the CDR3 is TGTGCCAGCAGCCATATTCCGGGACAGAGAGTTACTGAAGCTTTCTTT.

There are a few counts of this clonotype. Compared with germline, one end of the junction differs, possibly owing to a read error. The chain recombines TRBV4-2 with TRBJ2-1; 7 bases map to TRBD1. This CDR3 has 15 residues. Germline assignment: CDR1 LGHNA and CDR2 YNFKEQ. CDR3 coding DNA: TGTGCCAGTAGCCAAGATGGGACAGAGTACAATGAGCAGTTCTTC. Translation: CASSQDGTEYNEQFF.